This entry lists 24 T cell receptor beta chains sequenced from one sample in a study of blood T cell repertoires in COVID-19. Generated by immunoSEQ multiplex PCR, the TCRdb table keeps only in-frame clones and is missing some. The sample has about 500,000 clones; roughly nine tenths are singletons. Sequences were obtained from peripheral blood. These receptors were collected from a woman aged 50 to 60 with COVID-19, enrolled during active disease.

The rearrangement joins TRBV2 to TRBJ1-1, with D tentatively TRBD1 (5 bases). The CDR3 is made up of 11 amino acids. Germline V gene sequence: CDR1 SNHLY, CDR2 FYNNEI. With 8 bases removed from V and 4 bases from J, the gap between germline ends came to 8 bases. The CDR3 protein is CASWGGTEAFF. The CDR3 region has the DNA TGTGCCAGCTGGGGGGGCACTGAAGCTTTCTTT.

This clone was observed once. The chain joins TRBV9 to TRBJ1-1; the D is unclear. Germline loops: CDR1 SGDLS, CDR2 YYNGEE. The CDR3 contains 9 residues. With 9 bases removed from V and 5 bases from J, the gap between germline ends came to 5 bases. The CDR3 sequence is CATRTEAFF. CDR3 sequence (DNA): TGTGCCACGAGGACTGAAGCTTTCTTT.

This clone was detected ten times or more. The CDR3 nucleotides are TGTGCCAGCAGCCAAGGTGGAGGCTTCAATCAGCCCCAGCATTTT. Residues: CASSQGGGFNQPQHF. The rearrangement joins TRBV3-1 (or the pseudogene TRBV3-2) to TRBJ1-5; D is uncertain. V was trimmed by 1 base and J by 3 bases, leaving 10 bases between them. This CDR3 region has 15 residues. CDR1 and CDR2 from the germline V gene are LGHDT and YNNKEL (reference sequence).

CDR3 loop: CASSMKEGRGPLDNEQFF. CDR3 DNA: TGTGCCAGTAGTATGAAAGAGGGGAGGGGTCCACTCGACAATGAGCAGTTCTTC. The chain recombines TRBV19 with TRBJ2-1, with TRBD2 identical over 7 bases. The V segment lost 3 bases and the J segment 5 bases; nucleotides outside the gene matches: 16. The germline V gene has CDR1 LNHDA and CDR2 SQIVND (reference sequence). The CDR3 runs to 18 residues.

CDR3 sequence reads: CASRLVLGQETQYF. The CDR3 nucleotides are TGTGCCAGCAGACTAGTACTAGGACAAGAGACCCAGTACTTC. V is TRBV6-5 and J is TRBJ2-5, with D tentatively TRBD2 (5 bases). Germline loops: CDR1 MNHEY, CDR2 SVGAGI. The CDR3 spans 14 residues. V lost 6 bases and J lost 2, with 13 bases in between.

This chain joins TRBV14 and TRBJ2-3, with D perhaps TRBD2 (5 bases). The germline V and J ends were trimmed by 4 bases and 4 bases, with 18 bases remaining between them. Germline values: CDR1 SGHDN, CDR2 FVKESK. The CDR3 is made up of 16 amino acids. The CDR3 DNA reads TGTGCCAGCAGCCTGCAAACGGGGAACCCGGCAGATACGCAGTATTTT. It is translated as CASSLQTGNPADTQYF.

V and J are TRBV6-5 and TRBJ2-2, with D possibly TRBD1 on 5 matching bases. V was pared by 2 bases and J by 2 bases, with 9 bases between. The CDR3 sequence is 15 residues long. Germline CDR1 MNHEY, CDR2 SVGAGI. CDR3 protein: CASSYLQGNTGELFF. As DNA, the CDR3 is TGTGCCAGCAGTTACCTCCAGGGTAACACCGGGGAGCTGTTTTTT.

The chain combines TRBV11-3 with TRBJ2-3; 7 bases match TRBD1. The CDR3 sequence is 13 residues long. V trimming: 5 bases; J trimming: 3 bases; junction bases outside the gene matches: 2. The germline V gene has CDR1 SGHNT and CDR2 YENEEA. CDR3 sequence: CASSGGQTDTQYF. CDR3 coding DNA: TGTGCCAGCAGCGGGGGACAGACAGATACGCAGTATTTT.

As to this clone: A junction end diverges from the germline sequence, so it may reflect a read error. The rearrangement uses TRBV6-5 and TRBJ2-3, with D possibly being TRBD1 (5 bases). The CDR3 spans 14 residues. CDR1 MNHEY and CDR2 SVGAGI come from the germline V gene. In nucleotides, the CDR3 is TGTGCCAGCGTATGGGGCCAAAACACAGATACGCAATATTTT. This codes for CASVWGQNTDTQYF.

This clone was seen once. The V and J genes are TRBV5-1 and TRBJ1-6, with TRBD1 as a possible D gene (6 bases). V was cut by 2 bases and J by 4 bases, with 13 bases left in between. CDR1 and CDR2 from the germline V gene are SGHRS and YFSETQ. This CDR3 region has 16 residues. The CDR3 region is CASSFTGPSYNSPLHF. The DNA of the CDR3 is TGCGCCAGCAGCTTTACAGGGCCTTCTTATAATTCACCCCTCCACTTT.

This sequence joins TRBV7-9 and TRBJ1-4; D ambiguous. The V gene's germline CDR1 is SEHNR and CDR2 FQNEAQ (reference sequence). The CDR3 has 14 amino acids. V lost 4 bases and J lost 7, with 13 bases in between. This chain's CDR3 is CASSYAGFGEKLFF. The CDR3 nucleotides are TGTGCCAGCAGCTATGCGGGGTTTGGTGAAAAACTGTTTTTT.

This chain links TRBV21-1 with TRBJ1-4. TRBV21-1 is given as a pseudogene. This CDR3 region has 19 residues. This chain's CDR3 is CASSKGWRPGKTLNEKLFF. CDR3 DNA: TGTGCCAGCAGCAAAGGATGGCGGCCCGGTAAGACGCTGAATGAAAAACTGTTTTTT.

This chain joins TRBV30 and TRBJ2-7; 10 positions match TRBD1. J lost 4 bases, V lost 6 bases, and 6 bases had no gene match. The germline V gene encodes CDR1 GTSNPN and CDR2 SVGIG (reference sequence). This CDR3 spans 13 amino acids. The CDR3 loop is CACRDRGLYEQYF. In DNA, the CDR3 is TGTGCCTGCCGGGACAGGGGATTGTACGAGCAGTACTTC.

The gene calls are TRBV19 and TRBJ2-3; D gene uncertain. Trimming took 5 bases from V and 1 from J, leaving 10 bases between them. CDR1 is LNHDA and CDR2 is SQIVND in the germline V gene (reference sequence). This CDR3 is built from 14 residues. CDR3 coding DNA: TGTGCCAGTAGTTCCCTCCGTGGCACAGATACGCAGTATTTT. It encodes CASSSLRGTDTQYF.

V usage is TRBV7-8 and J usage is TRBJ1-5; the D gene is possibly TRBD1 (5 bases). CDR1 is SGHVS, CDR2 FQNEAQ, per germline. The CDR3 totals 15 residues. V was shortened by 6 bases and J by 8 bases, with 20 bases between the two germline ends. CDR3 in amino acids: CASSVYRGGGEPQHF. As DNA, the CDR3 is TGTGCCAGCAGTGTATATAGGGGCGGCGGGGAGCCCCAGCATTTT.

CDR3 bases: TGTGCCGCTTACAGGGGGCCAAAATCACCCCTCCACTTT. Translation gives CAAYRGPKSPLHF. This rearrangement joins TRBV30 to TRBJ1-6; 9 nucleotides align to TRBD1. The CDR3 sequence is 13 residues long. In germline, CDR1 is GTSNPN, CDR2 SVGIG (reference sequence). V lost 8 bases and J lost 10; bases outside the gene matches: 9.

This clone was counted once. V gene TRBV5-1 combines with J gene TRBJ1-1; D is undetermined. The V end was cut by 2 bases, the J end by 5 bases, with 13 bases between. The CDR3 runs 14 residues. Per germline, CDR1 SGHRS and CDR2 YFSETQ. CDR3 sequence reads: CASSFNLGGTEAFF. The CDR3 DNA follows: TGCGCCAGCAGCTTCAACCTGGGAGGGACTGAAGCTTTCTTT.

The V gene is TRBV6-5, the J gene TRBJ1-5; D is undetermined. Between the trimmed V and J ends, which lost 6 bases and 4 bases, there was a span of 10 bases. The CDR3 has 13 amino acids. Germline V CDR1 and CDR2: MNHEY, SVGAGI. CDR3 region: CASSPLANQPQHF. DNA of the CDR3: TGTGCCAGCAGCCCATTAGCTAATCAGCCCCAGCATTTT.

This sequence joins TRBV15 and TRBJ1-2; the D gene is possibly TRBD1 (5 bases). This CDR3 spans 14 amino acids. The V end was cut by 0 bases, the J end by 8 bases, with 13 bases between. CDR1 is LNHNV, CDR2 YYDKDF, per germline (reference sequence). In DNA, the CDR3 is TGTGCCACCAGCAGAGATCGCGGAGGGGAGGGCTACACCTTC. This sequence encodes CATSRDRGGEGYTF.

The chain joins TRBV2 to TRBJ2-7; no definite D call. CDR3 length equals 14 residues. In germline, CDR1 is SNHLY, CDR2 FYNNEI. V was trimmed by 7 bases and J by 4 bases, leaving 17 bases between them. The CDR3 loop is CASNLIQDRYEQYF. The CDR3 DNA follows: TGTGCCAGCAATTTGATTCAGGATCGGTACGAGCAGTACTTC.

A word on this clone: One junction end disagrees with the germline gene, perhaps due to a read error. The genes are TRBV3-1 (or the pseudogene TRBV3-2) and TRBJ2-7, with D perhaps matching TRBD2 (7 bases). CDR3 length equals 11 residues. Germline CDR1 and CDR2: LGHDT and YNNKEL (reference sequence). CDR3: CASSQGGHRDF. CDR3 coding DNA: TGTGCCAGCAGCCAGGGGGGGCATAGAGACTTC.

This chain joins TRBV5-6 and TRBJ2-7, with 10 bases identical to TRBD1. Germline V gives CDR1 SGHDT, CDR2 YYEEEE. CDR3 size: 17 residues. Unmatched junction bases numbered 13, after V lost 0 bases and J lost 7 bases. The CDR3 DNA is TGTGCCAGCAGCTTGGTTGGGACAGGGGATGGCGCGGGTGAGCAGTACTTC. Its protein is CASSLVGTGDGAGEQYF.

The rearrangement links TRBV7-9 to TRBJ2-7; D is perhaps TRBD1 (6 bases). The length of the CDR3 is 16 residues. Trimming cost V 3 bases and J 5 bases, with 20 bases left between them. In germline, CDR1 is SEHNR, CDR2 FQNEAQ (reference sequence). The chain's CDR3 is CASSFVSGAAWDEQYF. The CDR3 coding sequence is TGTGCCAGCAGCTTTGTCTCAGGGGCGGCATGGGACGAGCAGTACTTC.

The CDR3 here is CASSLQTSGRQETQYF. In DNA form, the CDR3 reads TGCGCCAGCAGCCTCCAGACTAGCGGGAGACAAGAGACCCAGTACTTC. The chain carries TRBV5-1 and TRBJ2-5; TRBD2 agrees at 12 bases. Germline lookup yields CDR1 SGHRS and CDR2 YFSETQ. The junction had 6 bases not matched to a gene; V was cut back by 4 bases and J by 2 bases. The CDR3 sequence is 16 residues long.